These 25 T cell receptor beta chains were all obtained from the same sample, sequenced in a study of blood T cell repertoires in COVID-19. The data were produced by immunoSEQ multiplex PCR, yet TCRdb's version contains in-frame clones alone and is incomplete. This table has fewer than 70,000 clones, about four fifths appearing once. Sequencing was done on a sample of peripheral blood. The source of these receptors is a man aged 25-45 years with COVID-19, enrolled during active disease.

The rearrangement uses TRBV7-9 and TRBJ2-2; 10 nucleotides line up with TRBD2. The CDR3 covers 16 residues. CDR1 SEHNR and CDR2 FQNEAQ come from the germline V gene (reference sequence). J lost 7 bases, V lost 5 bases, and 10 bases had no gene match. CDR3 residues: CASSPDLAGGIGELFF. The CDR3, as DNA: TGTGCCAGCAGCCCCGACTTAGCGGGAGGTATCGGGGAGCTGTTTTTT.

The chain couples TRBV3-1 (or the pseudogene TRBV3-2) to TRBJ2-1; D is possibly TRBD2 (6 bases). CDR3 length: 13 residues. Germline lookup yields CDR1 LGHDT and CDR2 YNNKEL (reference sequence). Trimming removed 0 bases from V and 16 bases from J, with 16 bases in between. CDR3 region: CASSQDRRVPQFF. DNA of the CDR3: TGTGCCAGCAGCCAAGATAGGAGGGTCCCGCAATTCTTC.

The V gene is TRBV7-2, the J gene TRBJ2-5; 7 bases line up with TRBD2. Germline values: CDR1 SGHTA, CDR2 FQGNSA. The CDR3 is made up of 15 amino acids. The trim removed 1 base at V and 5 bases at J, leaving 7 bases unmatched. CDR3 coding DNA: TGTGCCAGCAGCTTAGGACCGGACGGGGGGGAGACCCAGTACTTC. It encodes CASSLGPDGGETQYF.

This clone was counted a few times. J is TRBJ2-3 and V is TRBV6-2 or TRBV6-3; 10 nucleotides agree with TRBD1. V lost 2 bases, J lost 3 bases, and 8 bases stayed unmatched. Germline V gives CDR1 MNHEY, CDR2 SVGEGT. The CDR3 sequence is 17 residues long. CDR3: CASSYPTGGESTDTQYF. CDR3 nucleotide sequence: TGTGCCAGCAGTTACCCGACAGGGGGCGAGTCGACAGATACGCAGTATTTT.

This chain joins TRBV14 and TRBJ2-3, with a tentative D call TRBD1 (6 bases). CDR3 length: 15 amino acids. Germline V gene lookup returns CDR1 SGHDN and CDR2 FVKESK. V lost 4 bases and J lost 8, with 19 bases in between. The CDR3 DNA is TGTGCCAGCAGCCGCCTTGGGGGCGAGAGGCGTACGCAGTATTTT. This encodes CASSRLGGERRTQYF.

The chain combines TRBV7-2 with TRBJ1-6; D ambiguous. The CDR3 consists of 13 residues. CDR1 is SGHTA, CDR2 FQGNSA, per germline. Trimming took off 4 bases at V and 7 bases at J, with 8 bases between the two ends. CDR3 residues: CASSSTGNSPLHF. In DNA form, the CDR3 reads TGTGCCAGCAGCTCCACGGGGAATTCACCCCTCCACTTT.

This chain connects TRBV24-1 to TRBJ2-2, with D tentatively TRBD2 (6 bases). V lost 7 bases and J 6 bases, leaving 20 bases between the germline ends. CDR3 length: 16 amino acids. The germline gives CDR1 KGHDR, CDR2 SFDVKD. This chain's CDR3 is CATSPNLDYRPGELFF. The DNA of the CDR3 is TGTGCCACCAGCCCAAACCTGGACTATCGGCCCGGGGAGCTGTTTTTT.

The chain is built from TRBV4-1 and TRBJ2-1; 10 nucleotides align to TRBD2. The CDR3 length is 16 residues. CDR1 and CDR2 (germline): MGHRA, YSYEKL. With 3 bases clipped from V and 7 bases from J, the junction kept 9 bases outside the gene matches. CDR3 DNA sequence: TGCGCCAGCAGCCACATTCTAGCGGGGGATGTGAATGAGCAGTTCTTC. Protein sequence: CASSHILAGDVNEQFF.

This rearrangement joins TRBV5-1 to TRBJ1-6, with TRBD1 as a possible D gene (6 bases). V shed 5 bases and J shed 8 bases, with 17 bases lying between them. Germline V gene data show CDR1 as SGHRS and CDR2 as YFSETQ. The CDR3 sequence is 15 residues long. The DNA of the CDR3 is TGCGCCAGCAGTCTTGCGACCAGGGGAGATTCACCCCTCCACTTT. It translates to CASSLATRGDSPLHF.

This sequence joins TRBV4-1 and TRBJ2-7, with TRBD2 identical over 10 bases. This CDR3 comprises 19 residues. CDR1 and CDR2 from the germline V gene are MGHRA and YSYEKL. The J segment lost 2 bases and the V segment lost 0 bases, leaving 13 bases of the junction unmatched. The CDR3 DNA reads as TGCGCCAGCAGCCAAGATGGGGGAGGCGGGACTAGCGTACCCTACGAGCAGTACTTC. Protein product: CASSQDGGGGTSVPYEQYF.

The chain recombines TRBV4-1 with TRBJ2-3; TRBD1 might be the D (7 bases). This CDR3 has 16 amino acids. CDR1 and CDR2 from the germline V gene are MGHRA and YSYEKL. Trimming stripped 0 bases from V and 6 bases from J, with 16 bases between. The CDR3: CASSQEPRRGPDTQYF. The CDR3 DNA reads TGCGCCAGCAGCCAAGAACCCCGGAGGGGGCCGGATACGCAGTATTTT.

This clone was counted a few times. The chain employs TRBV11-3 and TRBJ1-4; weak D call: TRBD1 (5 bases). Germline V gives CDR1 SGHNT, CDR2 YENEEA. The CDR3 is 16 amino acids. V shed 3 bases and J shed 0 bases, with 11 bases lying between them. As DNA, the CDR3 is TGTGCCAGCAGCTTCGACCAGGGATCAACTAATGAAAAACTGTTTTTT. As protein: CASSFDQGSTNEKLFF.

The chain is built from TRBV6-6 and TRBJ1-1; 9 bases line up with TRBD1. Germline CDR1 reads MNHNY; CDR2 reads SVGAGI (reference sequence). Trimming at V came to 5 bases and at J to 4 bases, leaving 11 bases not matched to a gene. This CDR3 contains 16 residues. The CDR3 region has the DNA TGTGCCAGCAGTAACACCGGGACAGGGACGAGCACTGAAGCTTTCTTT. Translated: CASSNTGTGTSTEAFF.

The chain links TRBV7-6 to TRBJ2-7; 9 nucleotides match TRBD1. This CDR3 is built from 15 residues. J gave up 3 bases and V 5 bases, and 8 bases lay outside the gene matches. The germline V gene encodes CDR1 SGHVS and CDR2 FNYEAQ. The CDR3 here is CASSTVGQGNYEQYF. The CDR3 DNA follows: TGTGCCAGCAGCACTGTCGGACAGGGGAACTACGAGCAGTACTTC.

The V and J genes are TRBV7-9 and TRBJ1-2, with D possibly being TRBD1 (5 bases). Germline CDR1 and CDR2: SEHNR and FQNEAQ (reference sequence). Trimming took off 5 bases at V and 3 bases at J, with 10 bases between the two ends. This CDR3 comprises 13 residues. The CDR3: CASSPQGDYGYTF. CDR3 in DNA: TGTGCCAGCAGCCCCCAGGGTGACTATGGCTACACCTTC.

This clone was recorded a few times. The gene calls are TRBV10-1 and TRBJ1-6; TRBD1 agrees at 8 bases. The germline CDR1 and CDR2 sequences are WNHNN and SYGVQD (reference sequence). This CDR3 is built from 13 residues. Trimming cost V 7 bases and J 8 bases; bases outside gene matches: 4. The CDR3 DNA reads as TGCGCCAGCAAGGGACAGGCGGATTCACCCCTCCACTTT. Protein product: CASKGQADSPLHF.

The chain couples TRBV7-3 to TRBJ1-2; a possible D gene is TRBD1 (6 bases). V dropped 1 base and J dropped 8 bases, with 11 bases sitting between them. The germline V gene has CDR1 SGHTA and CDR2 FQGTGA. CDR3 length: 13 residues. The CDR3 DNA is TGTGCCAGCAGCTTAAAACAGGGAAACGGCTACACCTTC. Protein sequence: CASSLKQGNGYTF.

J is TRBJ2-7 and V is TRBV6-2 or TRBV6-3, with 9 bases lining up with TRBD2. The CDR3 contains 14 residues. V shed 2 bases and J 4 bases; nucleotides not matched to a gene: 3. Germline lookup yields CDR1 MNHEY and CDR2 SVGEGT. This CDR3 is CASSYGLARYEQYF. The CDR3 DNA reads TGTGCCAGCAGTTACGGACTAGCGCGGTACGAGCAGTACTTC.

This chain links TRBV9 with TRBJ2-1, with 9 bases matching TRBD2. Germline values: CDR1 SGDLS, CDR2 YYNGEE. The ends lost 2 bases at V and 6 bases at J; junction bases unmatched: 6. CDR3 length: 15 residues. In DNA form, the CDR3 reads TGTGCCAGCAGCGTGGTTAGCGGGAGTACCAATGAGCAGTTCTTC. Encoded protein: CASSVVSGSTNEQFF.

This clone was seen a single time. The chain combines TRBV4-3 with TRBJ2-1; 8 bases fit TRBD1. Per the germline V gene, CDR1 is LGHNA and CDR2 is YSLEER. The CDR3 is made up of 15 amino acids. The J segment lost 7 bases and the V segment lost 4 bases, leaving 9 bases of the junction unmatched. For the CDR3, the DNA is TGCGCCAGCAGCCCCCACAGGGGGTTCGGGAATGAGCAGTTCTTC. Protein product: CASSPHRGFGNEQFF.

The chain couples TRBV2 to TRBJ2-7, with D tentatively TRBD2 (6 bases). Germline V gene data show CDR1 as SNHLY and CDR2 as FYNNEI. The CDR3 runs 15 residues. V lost 4 bases and J 1 base, leaving 14 bases between the germline ends. The CDR3 region is CASSALGGSSYEQYF. CDR3 DNA sequence: TGTGCCAGCAGTGCATTGGGGGGATCGTCCTACGAGCAGTACTTC.

V is TRBV6-1 and J is TRBJ2-2, with a weak D call TRBD1 (5 bases). The V end lost 6 bases, the J end lost 4 bases, and 9 bases lay between the germline ends. The germline V gene encodes CDR1 MNHNS and CDR2 SASEGT. This CDR3 region has 13 residues. CDR3 coding DNA: TGTGCCAGCAGGGGGCCTGGCACCGGGGAGCTGTTTTTT. Translation gives CASRGPGTGELFF.

This clone was observed once. The V and J genes are TRBV6-5 and TRBJ1-6, with TRBD1 matching over 8 bases. Germline V CDR1 and CDR2: MNHEY, SVGAGI. V shed 5 bases and J 10 bases; nucleotides not matched to a gene: 7. This CDR3 has 14 residues. The CDR3 nucleotides read TGTGCCAGCAGTACCGGGACAGGAAGGTCACCCCTCCACTTT. Amino acid sequence: CASSTGTGRSPLHF.

The V and J genes are TRBV5-1 and TRBJ2-7; 10 bases match TRBD1. This CDR3 has 13 amino acids. CDR1 is SGHRS, CDR2 YFSETQ, per germline. Trimming took 6 bases from V and 2 from J; bases not matched to a gene: 2. The CDR3, as DNA: TGCGCCAGCAAGGGGACAGGGGCCTACGAGCAGTACTTC. This sequence encodes CASKGTGAYEQYF.

This chain uses TRBV28 with TRBJ2-1; maybe TRBD2 (6 bases). This CDR3 contains 16 residues. V lost 10 bases to trimming and J lost 2 bases, with 21 bases between them. Germline loops: CDR1 MDHEN, CDR2 SYDVKM. The CDR3 sequence: CATLPRGGIPYNEQFF. CDR3 DNA: TGTGCCACCCTCCCTAGGGGCGGGATCCCCTACAATGAGCAGTTCTTC.